Included here is one T cell receptor beta chain sequence, with context. Its antigen is currently unknown. This may stem from a read error, because a much larger clone lies one nucleotide away. The entry originates in a study of post-analysis software for immune sequencing data. About the research overall: Patients with relapsing-remitting, secondary progressive and progressive-relapsing multiple sclerosis courses were all represented.

Overall study results and limits: Higher frequency in patients than in controls was seen for five TRBV segments, with TRBV5-6, TRBV5-1 and TRBV20-1 among them. Relative to controls, patients with multiple sclerosis showed significantly lower normalized Chao1 diversity. Strong same-batch co-clustering of samples appeared with F measure clustering.

The CDR3 loop spans 14 amino acids. From germline, CDR1 is DFQATT and CDR2 SNEGSKA (reference sequence). The V and J ends lost 6 bases and 8 bases, in that order; junction bases with no gene match: 13. Every TCR beta cDNA library bore unique molecular identifiers. The yield from about 1 to 10 million T cells was 500,000 or so cDNA molecules in total. One entry per CDR3 protein, called by TCRdb with MiXCR from the PCR reads. The sample shows around 190,000 distinct CDR3 sequences, over 25% of them seen only once. The clonotype originates from a girl aged 2-17 years with multiple sclerosis. The specimen was blood. The genes are TRBV20-1 and TRBJ2-4; TRBD2 aligns across 7 bases. CDR3 sequence: CSAPLARAADIQYF. In DNA form, the CDR3 reads TGCAGTGCGCCACTAGCGAGAGCGGCCGACATTCAGTACTTC.